The 2 T cell receptor beta chains below come from one sample, sequenced in a study of blood T cell repertoires in COVID-19. Libraries were prepared by immunoSEQ multiplex PCR; TCRdb keeps only in-frame clonotypes and omits some of them. The table shows 88,000 or so clones, with around 86% occurring only once. Sequencing was performed on peripheral blood. The receptor source for this set is a human donor in a cohort sampled during active COVID-19.

CDR3 in DNA: TGTGCCAGCAGCTCTAGTCACGGGGATACGCAGTATTTT. Protein product: CASSSSHGDTQYF. The genes are TRBV7-2 and TRBJ2-3; D uncertain. Germline V lookup: CDR1 SGHTA, CDR2 FQGNSA. This CDR3 region has 13 residues. V lost 4 bases and J 6 bases, leaving 11 bases between the germline ends.

This clone came up once. The rearrangement links TRBV6-6 to TRBJ2-1, with D uncertain. Germline V gives CDR1 MNHNY, CDR2 SVGAGI (reference sequence). The CDR3 covers 14 residues. Trimming cost V 0 bases and J 2 bases, with 5 bases left between them. The CDR3 protein is CASSYSNTYNEQFF. The CDR3 DNA reads as TGTGCCAGCAGTTACTCGAACACCTACAATGAGCAGTTCTTC.